This TCR beta chain was obtained from a study of T cell responses to AZD1222 COVID-19 vaccine. CDR3 length: 15 amino acids. The V gene lost 2 bases and the J gene lost 1 base, with 11 bases spanning the gap. CDR1 SNHLY and CDR2 FYNNEI come from the germline V gene. The table came from immunoSEQ multiplex PCR; TCRdb's copy has only in-frame clones and leaves some out. This table has about 130,000 clones, around 90% appearing once. With respect to this clone: Its target is not known.

Study-wide results and limits: Among the donors, most were white British and more were female, and clonal diversity was possibly underestimated. Mapped onto spike, vaccine-associated CD4 TCRs spanned it and were dominant at 160-218 and 743-854. The reported proportion of spike-specific TCRs targeting unmutated variant regions was nearly half.

The chain is built from TRBV2 and TRBJ1-2; D is perhaps TRBD1 (6 bases). Sample: peripheral blood, taken 28 days after the second AZD1222 dose. The receptor's source is an adult who received the AZD1222 COVID-19 vaccine. This CDR3 is CASSETQGYNYGYTF. The CDR3 DNA reads TGTGCCAGCAGTGAAACCCAGGGGTATAACTATGGCTACACCTTC.